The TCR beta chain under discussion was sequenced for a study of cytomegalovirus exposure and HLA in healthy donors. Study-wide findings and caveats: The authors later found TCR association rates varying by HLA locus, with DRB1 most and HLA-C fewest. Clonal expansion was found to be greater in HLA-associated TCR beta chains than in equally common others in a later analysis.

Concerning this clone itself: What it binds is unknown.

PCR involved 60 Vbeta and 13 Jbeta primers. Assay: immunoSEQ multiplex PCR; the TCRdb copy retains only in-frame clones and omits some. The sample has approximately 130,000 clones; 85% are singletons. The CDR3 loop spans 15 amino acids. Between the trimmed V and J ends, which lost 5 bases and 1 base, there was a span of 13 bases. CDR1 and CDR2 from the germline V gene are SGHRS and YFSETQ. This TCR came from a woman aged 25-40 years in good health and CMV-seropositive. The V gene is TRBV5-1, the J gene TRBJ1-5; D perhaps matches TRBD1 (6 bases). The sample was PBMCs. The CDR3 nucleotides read TGCGCCAGCAGTCCAGGGGAGGGAAGCAATCAGCCCCAGCATTTT. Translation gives CASSPGEGSNQPQHF.